This paragraph covers one T cell receptor beta chain sequence. Its antigen remains unidentified. The assay was immunoSEQ multiplex PCR, and TCRdb's table has in-frame clones only and misses some. Among 130,000 or so clones, around nine tenths were seen once, and the ten largest hold roughly 0.17%. Germline CDR1 is SGHNT and CDR2 is YYREEE (reference sequence). The V end lost 3 bases, the J end lost 4 bases, and 10 bases lay between the germline ends. The CDR3 runs 13 residues. The sample belongs to a study of graft-versus-host responses after intestinal transplantation. At the level of the study: Recipients got multivisceral, liver-intestinal, or isolated intestinal transplants.

Overall study findings and caveats: The study found high graft-versus-host to host-versus-graft clonal ratios in allografts of patients with graft-donor T cell macrochimerism.

The chain is built from TRBV5-4 and TRBJ1-2; D gene ambiguous. The sequence was collected from a human donor who received an intestinal transplant. This material consisted of unstimulated CD4+ T cells sorted from spleen or lymph node cells, taken before intestinal transplant. The CDR3 loop reads CASSYKGFYGYTF. The DNA of the CDR3 is TGTGCCAGCAGCTATAAGGGATTCTATGGCTACACCTTC.